Described below is a single TCR beta chain sequence and its context. The data stem from a study of technical replicates of blood from a handful of donors. Trimming stripped 8 bases from V and 4 bases from J, with 5 bases between. The CDR3 is made up of 10 amino acids. Germline V CDR1 and CDR2: MNHNS, SASEGT. Data came from immunoSEQ multiplex PCR; TCRdb stores just in-frame clones and leaves some out. Here the sample spans around 13,000 clones, almost 85% being singletons. The chain links TRBV6-1 to TRBJ1-1; D uncertain. This receptor was identified in a human donor in good health. Material: PBMCs. CDR3: CASWSTEAFF. The CDR3 DNA is TGTGCCAGCTGGAGCACTGAAGCTTTCTTT.